This note documents a single T cell receptor beta chain sequence. What it binds is not known. The sample belongs to a study of shared clonotypes between healthy human individuals. Study conclusions and caveats: Naive subsets usually exceeded memory subsets in estimated richness.

Germline V gives CDR1 SGHDN, CDR2 FVKESK. The CDR3 has 15 amino acids. V dropped 4 bases and J dropped 1 base, with 10 bases sitting between them. Deep-level running was used for the assay. TCRdb keeps only in-frame clones here, not all; method: immunoSEQ multiplex PCR. The data hold 2 million to 2.5 million clones, with roughly 90% observed a single time. The sequenced material came from naive CD4+ T cells from PBMCs. Documented subset: CD45RA+ positively selected. This receptor was obtained from a young man in good health. Some clones in this sample may be carry-over from other donors' samples. The chain employs TRBV14 and TRBJ2-2; D is ambiguous. CDR3 loop: CASSLRTKNTGELFF. The CDR3 DNA reads TGTGCCAGCAGCCTAAGGACCAAGAACACCGGGGAGCTGTTTTTT.